The next 28 T cell receptor beta chains were all read from a single sample in a study of T cell responses to AZD1222 COVID-19 vaccine. Clones were read by immunoSEQ multiplex PCR, and TCRdb kept only the in-frame ones, dropping some. The data hold 85,000 to 100,000 clones, with approximately 91% observed a single time. The sequenced sample was peripheral blood, obtained on day 0 of AZD1222 vaccination. These receptors were obtained from an adult in good health.

The rearrangement uses TRBV10-3 and TRBJ2-2; TRBD2 matches 7 bases. Unmatched junction bases numbered 8, after V lost 7 bases and J lost 3 bases. Germline V gene sequence: CDR1 ENHRY, CDR2 SYGVKD. The CDR3 runs 15 residues. The CDR3 spells CAIKRAGVDTGELFF. The CDR3 coding sequence is TGTGCCATCAAAAGGGCGGGGGTTGACACCGGGGAGCTGTTTTTT.

The chain is built from TRBV28 and TRBJ1-2, with unresolved D. The CDR3 is 14 residues long. CDR1 MDHEN and CDR2 SYDVKM come from the germline V gene. Trimming removed 6 bases at V and 8 bases at J, with 19 bases between. Here the CDR3 reads CASSPPQALRGYTF. As DNA, the CDR3 is TGTGCCAGCAGCCCCCCCCAGGCCCTGCGGGGCTACACCTTC.

The chain employs TRBV5-1 and TRBJ2-6; possibly TRBD1 for D (6 bases). Germline assignment: CDR1 SGHRS and CDR2 YFSETQ. Between the trimmed V and J ends, which lost 3 bases and 4 bases, there was a span of 17 bases. The length of the CDR3 is 17 residues. The CDR3 sequence: CASSSNPQGTGANVLTF. For the CDR3, the DNA is TGCGCCAGCAGCTCCAATCCCCAAGGGACAGGGGCCAACGTCCTGACTTTC.

This clone has a single count. The CDR3 DNA reads as TGTGCCAGCAGCAGGCCGGACGGGGGGCTCTACGAGCAGTACTTC. This translates into CASSRPDGGLYEQYF. The gene calls are TRBV7-2 and TRBJ2-7; maybe TRBD2 (7 bases). The V and J ends lost 5 bases and 3 bases respectively, with 17 bases between them. The CDR3 loop spans 15 amino acids. Germline CDR1 reads SGHTA; CDR2 reads FQGNSA.

In nucleotides, the CDR3 is TGTGCCAGCAGCCAAGGTCAGACCTATGGCTACACCTTC. As protein: CASSQGQTYGYTF. The J gene is TRBJ1-2, the V gene TRBV14; D is ambiguous. The CDR3 runs to 13 residues. V dropped 1 base and J dropped 4 bases, with 7 bases sitting between them. Germline V CDR1 and CDR2: SGHDN, FVKESK.

The chain is built from TRBV6-5 and TRBJ1-5, with D unclear. CDR3 length: 13 amino acids. Per germline, CDR1 MNHEY and CDR2 SVGAGI. The V end was cut by 6 bases, the J end by 1 base, with 7 bases between. CDR3 protein: CASRSQSNQPQHF. CDR3 DNA sequence: TGTGCCAGCAGGTCACAGAGCAATCAGCCCCAGCATTTT.

The CDR3: CASSQQTGAGQPQHF. The CDR3, as DNA: TGCGCCAGCAGCCAACAAACGGGGGCCGGGCAGCCCCAGCATTTT. The chain has TRBV4-1 and TRBJ1-5, with D possibly being TRBD1 (6 bases). The CDR3 consists of 15 residues. The germline CDR1 and CDR2 sequences are MGHRA and YSYEKL. V lost 2 bases, J lost 7 bases, and 15 bases lay in between.

This chain connects TRBV20-1 to TRBJ1-6, with D uncertain. V lost 5 bases and J lost 14, with 10 bases in between. CDR1 and CDR2 from the germline V gene are DFQATT and SNEGSKA (reference sequence). This CDR3 contains 10 residues. CDR3 protein: CSAPLRALHF. The CDR3 nucleotides read TGCAGTGCTCCCCTCCGCGCCCTCCACTTT.

The rearrangement joins TRBV18 to TRBJ1-2; 9 bases align to TRBD1. In germline, CDR1 is KGHSH, CDR2 LQKENI. V trimming: 2 bases; J trimming: 6 bases; junction bases outside the gene matches: 4. The CDR3 runs 14 residues. The CDR3 bases are TGTGCCAGCTCACCAGGACAGGGGCAAGATGGCTACACCTTC. Translating gives CASSPGQGQDGYTF.

This sequence joins TRBV6-2 or TRBV6-3 and TRBJ1-5; unclear D gene. Trimming cost V 5 bases and J 9 bases, with 8 bases left between them. The CDR3 totals 11 residues. From germline, CDR1 is MNHEY and CDR2 SVGEGT. The CDR3 protein is CASSKTGPQHF. For the CDR3, the DNA is TGTGCCAGCAGTAAGACCGGGCCCCAGCATTTT.

The rearrangement links TRBV24-1 to TRBJ2-5; TRBD2 agrees at 12 bases. CDR1 is KGHDR and CDR2 is SFDVKD in the germline V gene. The CDR3 runs to 15 residues. V trimming: 6 bases; J trimming: 4 bases; junction bases outside the gene matches: 5. CDR3 loop: CATSSSGGAGETQYF. The DNA of the CDR3 is TGTGCCACCAGTTCTAGCGGGGGGGCTGGAGAGACCCAGTACTTC.

This clone has only one observation. The rearrangement links TRBV5-1 to TRBJ2-7; D not resolved. Germline-derived CDR1 and CDR2 are SGHRS and YFSETQ. The V gene lost 0 bases and the J gene lost 7 bases, with 14 bases spanning the gap. The CDR3 spans 14 residues. Written as DNA, the CDR3 is TGCGCCAGCAGCTTGGTTGCTGACTTTGGAGAGCAGTACTTC. It is translated as CASSLVADFGEQYF.

The CDR3 DNA is TGTGCCAGCAGTTCCACCGGGACAGGGGGTTCCTACGAGCAGTACTTC. Amino acid sequence: CASSSTGTGGSYEQYF. The rearrangement joins TRBV5-5 to TRBJ2-7, with TRBD1 identical over 11 bases. In germline, CDR1 is SGHKS, CDR2 YYEKEE (reference sequence). The CDR3 has 16 residues. J lost 1 base, V lost 5 bases, and 8 bases had no gene match. The full variable domain, with the rest looked up from reference TRBV5-5 and TRBJ2-7, is DAGVTQSPTHLIKTRGQQVTLRCSPISGHKSVSWYQQVLGQGPQFIFQYYEKEERGRGNFPDRFSARQFPNYSSELNVNALLLGDSALYLCASSSTGTGGSYEQYFGPGTRLTVT.

The rearrangement uses TRBV5-1 and TRBJ2-1, with 7 bases identical to TRBD1. The CDR3 totals 14 residues. The junction had 1 base not matched to a gene; V was cut back by 0 bases and J by 4 bases. Germline loops: CDR1 SGHRS, CDR2 YFSETQ. CDR3 in amino acids: CASSLGDRYNEQFF. Here the CDR3 DNA reads TGCGCCAGCAGCTTGGGGGACAGATACAATGAGCAGTTCTTC.

The chain joins TRBV2 to TRBJ2-5; weak D call: TRBD1 (6 bases). Germline loops: CDR1 SNHLY, CDR2 FYNNEI. V lost 6 bases to trimming and J lost 5 bases, with 19 bases between them. CDR3 size: 15 residues. The CDR3 region is CASSHRDQRGETQYF. The DNA for the CDR3 is TGTGCCAGCAGCCATAGGGACCAGAGGGGGGAGACCCAGTACTTC.

This sequence joins TRBV7-2 and TRBJ1-5, with D perhaps TRBD1 (5 bases). Per germline, CDR1 SGHTA and CDR2 FQGNSA. This CDR3 is 14 amino acids long. Trimming took off 2 bases at V and 5 bases at J, with 10 bases between the two ends. The CDR3 region is CASSLYRDDQPQHF. CDR3 in DNA: TGTGCCAGCAGCTTATATAGGGACGATCAGCCCCAGCATTTT. Combining the CDR3 with reference TRBV7-2 and TRBJ1-5 gives the whole variable domain GAGVSQSPSNKVTEKGKDVELRCDPISGHTALYWYRQSLGQGLEFLIYFQGNSAPDKSGLPSDRFSAERTGGSVSTLTIQRTQQEDSAVYLCASSLYRDDQPQHFGDGTRLSIL.

The genes are TRBV18 and TRBJ1-2, with 8 bases matching TRBD1. The CDR3 length is 14 residues. CDR1 and CDR2 from the germline V gene are KGHSH and LQKENI. Trimming took 8 bases from V and 0 from J; bases not matched to a gene: 5. In nucleotides, the CDR3 is TGTGCCAGCACACAGGGGGGCTCTAACTATGGCTACACCTTC. It encodes CASTQGGSNYGYTF. The full variable domain, rest sourced from reference TRBV18 and TRBJ1-2, is NAGVMQNPRHLVRRRGQEARLRCSPMKGHSHVYWYRQLPEEGLKFMVYLQKENIIDESGMPKERFSAEFPKEGPSILRIQQVVRGDSAAYFCASTQGGSNYGYTFGSGTRLTVV.

The CDR3 nucleotides read TGTGCCATCAGTGAGTCGATGGGCCAGGCCTACACCTTC. This translates into CAISESMGQAYTF. The chain couples TRBV10-3 to TRBJ1-2; D is ambiguous. CDR3 length: 13 amino acids. With 0 bases removed from V and 10 bases from J, the gap between germline ends came to 12 bases. Germline CDR1 ENHRY, CDR2 SYGVKD.

The chain carries TRBV4-2 and TRBJ1-4; D uncertain. This CDR3 is built from 13 residues. The germline V gene has CDR1 LGHNA and CDR2 YNFKEQ. Trimming shortened V by 1 base and J by 7 bases, and 7 bases separated the two germline ends. CDR3 amino acids: CASSQVSREKLFF. In nucleotides, the CDR3 is TGTGCCAGCAGCCAAGTTTCCCGTGAAAAACTGTTTTTT.

J is TRBJ1-1 and V is TRBV19, with D possibly being TRBD1 (5 bases). Between the trimmed V and J ends, which lost 3 bases and 5 bases, there was a span of 13 bases. The CDR3 runs to 14 residues. Germline V lookup: CDR1 LNHDA, CDR2 SQIVND (reference sequence). The CDR3 here is CASSIPGLGTEAFF. Here the CDR3 DNA reads TGTGCCAGTAGTATCCCGGGGCTGGGAACTGAAGCTTTCTTT.

The chain has TRBV6-1 and TRBJ1-5; D unclear. This CDR3 has 12 residues. The V end lost 2 bases, the J end lost 1 base, and 0 bases lay between the germline ends. Germline CDR1 MNHNS, CDR2 SASEGT. The CDR3 DNA follows: TGTGCCAGCAGTGAAAGCAATCAGCCCCAGCATTTT. This sequence encodes CASSESNQPQHF.

The rearrangement joins TRBV7-9 to TRBJ1-4; 10 bases are a match to TRBD1. This CDR3 has 17 amino acids. Trimming took 5 bases from V and 3 from J; bases not matched to a gene: 9. CDR1 is SEHNR and CDR2 is FQNEAQ in the germline V gene (reference sequence). The DNA of the CDR3 is TGTGCCAGCAGCCACGGGGACAGGGGAGCAGCTAATGAAAAACTGTTTTTT. Protein product: CASSHGDRGAANEKLFF.

This chain links TRBV11-1 with TRBJ2-1; tentatively, D is TRBD2 (6 bases). Trimming left V 6 bases short and J 4 bases short, with 13 bases between. Germline V gene data show CDR1 as SGHAT and CDR2 as FQDESV (reference sequence). The length of the CDR3 is 14 residues. The CDR3 protein is CASSLRESYNEQFF. CDR3 coding DNA: TGTGCCAGCAGTTTACGGGAGAGTTACAATGAGCAGTTCTTC.

The CDR3 region is CASSSVGATGELFF. The DNA for the CDR3 is TGCGCCAGCAGCTCAGTCGGGGCTACCGGGGAGCTGTTTTTT. The V gene is TRBV5-1, the J gene TRBJ2-2; D could derive from TRBD1 or TRBD2 (5 bases each). With 3 bases removed from V and 5 bases from J, the gap between germline ends came to 11 bases. This CDR3 comprises 14 residues. CDR1 SGHRS and CDR2 YFSETQ come from the germline V gene.

The rearrangement uses TRBV4-3 and TRBJ2-3; 11 bases line up with TRBD2. With V trimmed by 4 bases and J by 3 bases, 6 bases remained unmatched. The CDR3 is 16 amino acids. Germline assignment: CDR1 LGHNA and CDR2 YSLEER. The CDR3 DNA sequence: TGCGCCAGCAGCCGAATAGCGGGGGGGAGAACAGATACGCAGTATTTT. It encodes CASSRIAGGRTDTQYF.

The rearrangement uses TRBV11-2 and TRBJ1-2; TRBD1 matches 7 bases. V lost 5 bases to trimming and J lost 7 bases; unmatched junction nucleotides: 13. The CDR3 is 15 amino acids. In germline, CDR1 is SGHAT, CDR2 FQNNGV. The CDR3 region has the DNA TGTGCCAGCAGCCAACAGACAGGGCGGTTTGGTGGCTACACCTTC. Its protein product is CASSQQTGRFGGYTF.

A few counts support this clone. The gene calls are TRBV12-3 or TRBV12-4 and TRBJ2-2; no clear D. This CDR3 contains 12 residues. The ends were cut back, 2 bases at V and 6 bases at J, with 4 bases in the middle. CDR3 nucleotides: TGTGCCAGCAGTTTAACGGCCGGGGAGCTGTTTTTT. It codes for CASSLTAGELFF.

The chain combines TRBV7-9 with TRBJ1-3; the D gene is possibly TRBD1 (5 bases). The CDR3 runs to 16 residues. The V gene's germline CDR1 is SEHNR and CDR2 FQNEAQ (reference sequence). Trimming removed 3 bases at V and 0 bases at J, with 12 bases between. The CDR3 DNA reads as TGTGCCAGCAGCTTCGACAGTGGAGACTCTGGAAACACCATATATTTT. It yields the protein CASSFDSGDSGNTIYF. The entire variable domain, with the rest obtained from reference TRBV7-9 and TRBJ1-3, is as follows: DTGVSQNPRHKITKRGQNVTFRCDPISEHNRLYWYRQTLGQGPEFLTYFQNEAQLEKSRLLSDRFSAERPKGSFSTLEIQRTEQGDSAMYLCASSFDSGDSGNTIYFGEGSWLTVV.